This T cell receptor beta chain was captured in a study of response to subunit inactivated influenza vaccine (dated by TCRdb to the late 2010s). Broadly, across the study: To follow how T cells responded to a trivalent subunit inactivated influenza vaccine, the researchers relied on deep quantitative profiling of the T cell receptor repertoire.

Library preparation was by RT-PCR. For sequencing, an Illumina HiSeq 2500 was employed. TCRdb handled the public reads itself, with Q25 trimming in fastp and clone calling in MiXCR, and kept productive beta chains. Here each entry gathers all rows of one CDR3 protein and keeps the most common genes and DNA. This sample is represented by about 700,000 distinct CDR3 sequences; roughly 14% of them were singletons. Of the sample, 6.5% to 8.5% falls within the top ten clones. What the work shows at the level of the full study, not this receptor alone: The authors suggested that each seasonal influenza vaccination may recruit only a limited number of new T cells.

In the germline V gene (reference sequence), CDR1 corresponds to DFQATT and CDR2 to SNEGSKA. Unmatched junction bases come to 5, with V trimmed by 0 bases and J by 4 bases. From the cysteine up to the phenylalanine, the CDR3 has a length of 15 residues. Only the CDR3 DNA stays, 45 bases, in frame from base 1. A few counts support this clonotype. Its antigen remains undetermined. It has no much larger one-base neighbor in the sample; base qualities were not kept. The TCR comes from a man aged 50 to 59 who received an inactivated influenza vaccine. Donor details come from another sample of the same person, matched by shared clones. The chain is made from TRBV20-1 and TRBJ2-7; 11 junctional bases match TRBD1. The sample was PBMCs from blood, taken roughly 2 weeks before vaccination. The DNA sequence is TGCAGTGCTAGAGACCCGGGACAGGGGGGATACGAGCAGTACTTC. Its protein product is CSARDPGQGGYEQYF.